This TCR beta chain was recovered during a study of T cell repertoires in cytomegalovirus infection. For the study at large: Both recently identified HLA-C-restricted and well-studied HLA-B-restricted CMV epitopes were used in the study. Public TCR beta signature analysis indicated the presence of both CMV infection and matching HLA type.

This clonotype was seen a few times. The target antigen is unknown. The V segment lost 0 bases and the J segment 5 bases; nucleotides outside the gene matches: 7. The germline V gene encodes CDR1 DFQATT and CDR2 SNEGSKA (reference sequence). The CDR3 spans 17 residues. MiXCR, applied by TCRdb to the reads, yields one record per CDR3 protein. This sample has 900,000 to 950,000 distinct CDR3 sequences; 31% occur once, and the top ten carry 11% to 15%. The source was cultured CD8+ T cells from PBMCs, collected from culture after CMV antigen stimulation. The clonotype was recovered from a human donor in good health (CMV status not recorded). Some clones in this sample may be carry-over from other donors' samples. The chain combines TRBV20-1 with TRBJ2-2; 12 nucleotides align to TRBD2. The CDR3 bases are TGCAGTGCTAGAGATATGACTAGCGGGGGATGGACCGGGGAGCTGTTTTTT. Residues: CSARDMTSGGWTGELFF.